These 27 T cell receptor beta chains originate from one sample sequenced in a study of T cells expressing NK-cell markers. TCRdb reprocessed the 5' RACE reads, keeping one entry per CDR3 protein, no DNA. This table holds about 260,000 distinct CDR3 sequences. Source material: blood T cells: a sorted CD56 or NKG2C T cell subset, CD4+ or CD8+ T cells, or bulk PBMC T cells (not recorded which). Source of these receptors: a man aged 18-30 years in good health.

This chain uses TRBV12-3 or TRBV12-4 with TRBJ2-7; absent DNA, TCRdb's TRBD2 call cannot be checked. This CDR3 comprises 15 residues. The chain's CDR3 is CASTSSAGGRGEQYF.

The chain uses TRBV12-3 or TRBV12-4 and TRBJ1-5. This CDR3 has 16 amino acids. The CDR3 sequence: CASSLVAGLSNQPQHF.

The chain joins TRBV6-2 or TRBV6-3 to TRBJ1-6. The germline CDR1 and CDR2 sequences are MNHEY and SVGEGT. The CDR3 has 12 amino acids. The CDR3 is CASREYNSPLHF.

The rearrangement links TRBV30 to TRBJ1-3. The CDR3 is 12 residues long. CDR1 is GTSNPN, CDR2 SVGIG, per germline (reference sequence). CDR3 sequence: CAWSVGRDTIYF.

This CDR3 is CASSQNDNSGANVLTF. V and J are TRBV4-2 and TRBJ2-6. The CDR3 spans 16 residues. Per germline, CDR1 LGHNA and CDR2 YNFKEQ.

The V gene is TRBV28, the J gene TRBJ2-6. This CDR3 contains 11 residues. Germline lookup yields CDR1 MDHEN and CDR2 SYDVKM. CDR3 amino acids: CASTRANVLTF.

The chain recombines TRBV11-2 with TRBJ2-7; TCRdb reports TRBD2, a call that lacks DNA to check it against. Germline loops: CDR1 SGHAT, CDR2 FQNNGV. The CDR3 extends over 18 amino acids. This CDR3 reads CASSLQPGTSGISYEQYF.

The J gene is TRBJ1-1, the V gene TRBV19. CDR3 length: 18 residues. Germline lookup yields CDR1 LNHDA and CDR2 SQIVND (reference sequence). Here the CDR3 reads CASRVGRDRVTVNTEAFF.

This chain links TRBV20-1 with TRBJ2-1. CDR1 is DFQATT and CDR2 is SNEGSKA in the germline V gene (reference sequence). The CDR3 has 15 amino acids. The CDR3 is CSARDPQRVEDEQFF.

The chain is built from TRBV10-3 and TRBJ2-5; TCRdb calls TRBD1, which cannot be checked without DNA. This CDR3 region has 13 residues. Germline V lookup: CDR1 ENHRY, CDR2 SYGVKD. This chain's CDR3 is CAISPGQAETQYF.

J is TRBJ2-3 and V is TRBV7-8; TCRdb calls TRBD1, which cannot be checked without DNA. Germline lookup yields CDR1 SGHVS and CDR2 FQNEAQ. This CDR3 contains 13 residues. The CDR3 sequence: CASSFVGVDTQYF. The entire variable domain, with the rest obtained from reference TRBV7-8 and TRBJ2-3, is as follows: GAGVSQSPRYKVAKRGQDVALRCDPISGHVSLFWYQQALGQGPEFLTYFQNEAQLDKSGLPSDRFFAERPEGSVSTLKIQRTQQEDSAVYLCASSFVGVDTQYFGPGTRLTVL.

The rearrangement joins TRBV29-1 to TRBJ1-3. This CDR3 has 15 residues. Germline V gene lookup returns CDR1 SQVTM and CDR2 ANQGSEA. The CDR3 region is CSVGDPGRGSNTIYF. The whole variable domain, remainder taken from reference TRBV29-1 and TRBJ1-3, is SAVISQKPSRDICQRGTSLTIQCQVDSQVTMMFWYRQQPGQSLTLIATANQGSEATYESGFVIDKFPISRPNLTFSTLTVSNMSPEDSSIYLCSVGDPGRGSNTIYFGEGSWLTVV.

The chain recombines TRBV7-2 with TRBJ2-3; TCRdb designates TRBD1, a call that cannot be tested without DNA. The CDR3 spans 12 residues. The germline CDR1 and CDR2 sequences are SGHTA and FQGNSA. The CDR3 loop is CASSPPQNTQYF.

The chain employs TRBV24-1 and TRBJ1-3; the TRBD1 assignment by TCRdb is unverifiable without DNA. This CDR3 is 15 amino acids long. From germline, CDR1 is KGHDR and CDR2 SFDVKD. The CDR3 region is CATSATGGSGNTIYF.

The chain has TRBV12-3 or TRBV12-4 and TRBJ2-7; TCRdb selects TRBD2, and the lack of DNA leaves this call unchecked. CDR3 length equals 15 residues. This CDR3 reads CASRPRDSGSYEQYF.

J is TRBJ2-4 and V is TRBV7-8; as DNA is missing, the TRBD1 call by TCRdb cannot be tested. Germline V gene sequence: CDR1 SGHVS, CDR2 FQNEAQ. The CDR3 totals 17 residues. CDR3: CASSLDPGGAAKNIQYF.

The rearrangement uses TRBV12-3 or TRBV12-4 and TRBJ2-1. The CDR3 has 15 amino acids. The CDR3 loop is CASSSTIGSYNEQFF.

This chain uses TRBV4-1 with TRBJ2-3; the TCRdb call, TRBD1, lacks DNA for checking. CDR1 MGHRA and CDR2 YSYEKL come from the germline V gene. The CDR3 spans 16 residues. The CDR3: CASSQQQGAEWDTQYF.

The chain uses TRBV5-1 and TRBJ2-5. This CDR3 comprises 15 residues. CDR1 and CDR2 (germline): SGHRS, YFSETQ. This chain's CDR3 is CASSAKRSSVETQYF.

The chain uses TRBV12-3 or TRBV12-4 and TRBJ2-2; the TCRdb call, TRBD1, lacks DNA for checking. This CDR3 has 13 residues. The CDR3 loop reads CASSPTGPGELFF.

The V gene is TRBV20-1, the J gene TRBJ2-7. The CDR3 spans 17 residues. CDR1 is DFQATT, CDR2 SNEGSKA, per germline (reference sequence). CDR3 sequence: CSARVVYGEQNAYEQYF.

This chain connects TRBV11-2 to TRBJ2-3; TCRdb proposes TRBD2, but this gene call is untestable without DNA. Germline CDR1 reads SGHAT; CDR2 reads FQNNGV. The CDR3 is 16 residues long. CDR3 protein: CASSPGLNRITDTQYF.

The chain recombines TRBV6-1 with TRBJ2-5; the TCRdb call, TRBD2, lacks DNA for checking. Per the germline V gene, CDR1 is MNHNS and CDR2 is SASEGT. The CDR3 has 14 residues. The CDR3 sequence is CASTSGGLSKTQYF.

The V gene is TRBV7-8, the J gene TRBJ2-1. Germline assignment: CDR1 SGHVS and CDR2 FQNEAQ. The CDR3 contains 17 residues. CDR3 amino acids: CASSSTRLSRSYNEQFF.

The gene calls are TRBV7-9 and TRBJ2-5; the TCRdb call, TRBD2, lacks DNA for checking. Germline CDR1 SEHNR, CDR2 FQNEAQ (reference sequence). This CDR3 has 13 amino acids. The CDR3: CASIAGVGETQYF.

The chain recombines TRBV9 with TRBJ2-5; the TCRdb call, TRBD2, lacks DNA for checking. Germline CDR1 reads SGDLS; CDR2 reads YYNGEE. CDR3 size: 15 residues. CDR3 in amino acids: CASSVRRDLGETQYF.

The chain uses TRBV29-1 and TRBJ2-7; the D call of TRBD2 rests on TCRdb alone, since no DNA is present to check it. Germline assignment: CDR1 SQVTM and CDR2 ANQGSEA. The CDR3 is 15 residues long. This CDR3 is CSVEEGGSIPYEQYF.